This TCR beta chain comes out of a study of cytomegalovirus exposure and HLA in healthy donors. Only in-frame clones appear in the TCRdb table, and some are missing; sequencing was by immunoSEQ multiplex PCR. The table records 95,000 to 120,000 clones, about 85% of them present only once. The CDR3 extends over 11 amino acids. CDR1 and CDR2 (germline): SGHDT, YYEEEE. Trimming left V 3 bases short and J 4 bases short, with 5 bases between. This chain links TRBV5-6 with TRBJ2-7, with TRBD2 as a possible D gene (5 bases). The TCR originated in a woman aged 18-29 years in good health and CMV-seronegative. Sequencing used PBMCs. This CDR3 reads CASSSGYEQYF. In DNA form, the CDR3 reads TGTGCCAGCAGCTCGGGATACGAGCAGTACTTC.